This T cell receptor beta chain was identified in a study of blood T cell repertoires in COVID-19. Study-level background: The study drew acute and convalescent COVID-19 samples from the United States, Italy and Spain. The cDNA or gDNA used as material had been derived from T cells, B-cell-depleted T cells, or PBMCs.

The V and J ends lost 5 bases and 2 bases respectively, with 22 bases between them. The germline CDR1 and CDR2 sequences are SGHRS and YFSETQ. The CDR3 consists of 17 residues. In the authors' workflow: Scientists estimated how many nucleated cells there were by amplifying reference gene primers. The repertoire was sequenced with immunoSEQ multiplex PCR; TCRdb's copy has only in-frame clones and lacks some. Clone size and the V and J calls come from that table; the DNA yielded D and trimming. This table has some 350,000 clones, about nine tenths appearing once. Seattle enrolled patients during active infection and tracked them longitudinally.

The sequencing sample was made of peripheral blood. This sequence was found in a woman aged 70-85 years with COVID-19, enrolled during active disease. V is TRBV5-1 and J is TRBJ1-1; tentative D call: TRBD1 (6 bases). CDR3 amino acids: CASRPSGPGHLNTEAFF. CDR3 in DNA: TGCGCCAGCAGGCCTTCGGGGCCGGGACACCTAAACACTGAAGCTTTCTTT.